What follows are 9 T cell receptor beta chains derived from one specimen sequenced in a study of breast tumors, draining lymph nodes, adjacent tissues. TCRdb recomputed calls from the multiplex PCR reads with MiXCR, one row per CDR3 protein. The sample includes fewer than 15,000 distinct CDR3 sequences, about 62% seen only once; the top ten take under 55%. The sample comprised tumor-adjacent breast tissue. These receptors were taken from a female donor with breast cancer. Some clones in this sample may be carry-over from other donors' samples.

The chain has TRBV5-4 and TRBJ2-2; D is ambiguous. Germline V gives CDR1 SGHNT, CDR2 YYREEE (reference sequence). The germline V and J ends were trimmed by 2 bases and 3 bases, with 11 bases remaining between them. This CDR3 contains 15 residues. CDR3 in DNA: TGTGCCAGCAGCTTATTCCCGGTCGACACCGGGGAGCTGTTTTTT. Encoded protein: CASSLFPVDTGELFF.

The chain links TRBV2 to TRBJ2-7; 13 positions agree with TRBD2. Germline V gene lookup returns CDR1 SNHLY and CDR2 FYNNEI. V was pared by 4 bases and J by 3 bases, with 3 bases of the junction left unmatched. CDR3 length: 15 residues. CDR3 loop: CASSGGLAGYYEQYF. The CDR3 DNA is TGTGCCAGCAGTGGGGGACTAGCGGGATACTACGAGCAGTACTTC.

This clonotype was seen a single time. CDR3 region: CSANPLGASGVAGLNTDTQYF. For the CDR3, the DNA is TGCAGTGCTAACCCTCTGGGGGCTAGCGGGGTAGCGGGACTCAACACAGATACGCAGTATTTT. The chain is built from TRBV20-1 and TRBJ2-3, with 9 bases matching TRBD2. The CDR3 covers 21 residues. Per germline, CDR1 DFQATT and CDR2 SNEGSKA (reference sequence). Losses at the gene ends were 4 bases for V and 2 bases for J; bases not matched to a gene: 25.

This clonotype was recorded only once. The chain joins TRBV20-1 to TRBJ2-7; TRBD1 matches at 8 bases. Germline CDR1 and CDR2: DFQATT and SNEGSKA (reference sequence). The V segment lost 3 bases and the J segment 3 bases; nucleotides outside the gene matches: 1. CDR3 size: 12 residues. This CDR3 is CSARDRDYEQYF. CDR3 sequence (DNA): TGCAGTGCTAGGGACAGGGACTACGAGCAGTACTTC.

This clonotype was seen only a few times. The rearrangement links TRBV7-6 to TRBJ2-7, with 11 positions matching TRBD2. Germline assignment: CDR1 SGHVS and CDR2 FNYEAQ. V gave up 1 base and J gave up 2 bases; unmatched junction bases: 10. This CDR3 comprises 18 residues. CDR3 DNA: TGTGCCAGCAGCTTAGAGGCTAGCGGGAGGAATTCCGCCTACGAGCAGTACTTC. This sequence encodes CASSLEASGRNSAYEQYF.

At least ten counts were recorded for this clonotype. This may be a read error: a much more frequent sequence differs by one nucleotide. The chain carries TRBV6-5 and TRBJ2-1; D perhaps matches TRBD2 (5 bases). CDR3 length: 15 residues. Germline lookup yields CDR1 MNHEY and CDR2 SVGAGI. The CDR3 reads CASSHHPSSNNEQFF. The CDR3 nucleotides are TGTGCCAGCAGTCATCACCCTAGCTCCAACAATGAGCAGTTCTTC.

CDR3 in amino acids: CASSFGTEAREAQYF. DNA of the CDR3: TGTGCCAGCAGCTTTGGGACGGAGGCAAGGGAGGCCCAGTACTTC. The genes are TRBV11-3 and TRBJ2-5, with TRBD2 as a possible D gene (6 bases). The CDR3 runs 15 residues. Germline-derived CDR1 and CDR2 are SGHNT and YENEEA. V dropped 3 bases and J dropped 9 bases, with 20 bases sitting between them.

This clonotype was detected many times. The rearrangement uses TRBV13 and TRBJ1-1; D not certain. The CDR3 covers 13 residues. From germline, CDR1 is PRHDT and CDR2 FYEKMQ (reference sequence). V was clipped by 5 bases and J by 1 base, with 8 bases between them. The CDR3 DNA sequence: TGTGCCAGCAGCAGAGGGCCGAACACTGAAGCTTTCTTT. Translating it yields CASSRGPNTEAFF.

In DNA form, the CDR3 reads TGTGCCAGCAGTTACGCTGGAGGTTCATTGAATGAGCAGTTCTTC. This gives the protein CASSYAGGSLNEQFF. The chain recombines TRBV6-2 or TRBV6-3 with TRBJ2-1; D may be TRBD2 (5 bases). The CDR3 loop spans 15 amino acids. V was cut by 2 bases and J by 7 bases, with 15 bases left in between. Germline V lookup: CDR1 MNHEY, CDR2 SVGEGT.